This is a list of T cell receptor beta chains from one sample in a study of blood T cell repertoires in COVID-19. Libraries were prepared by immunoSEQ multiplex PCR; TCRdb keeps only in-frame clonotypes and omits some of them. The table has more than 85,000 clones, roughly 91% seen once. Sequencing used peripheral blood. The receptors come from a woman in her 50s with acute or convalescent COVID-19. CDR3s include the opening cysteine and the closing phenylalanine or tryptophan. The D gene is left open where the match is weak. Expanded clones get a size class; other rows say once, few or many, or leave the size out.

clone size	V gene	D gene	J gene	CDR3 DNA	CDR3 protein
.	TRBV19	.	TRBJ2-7	TGTGCCAGTAGTATAGGGGCCAACTACGAGCAGTACTTC	CASSIGANYEQYF
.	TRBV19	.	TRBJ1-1	TGTGCCAGTAGTATAGGCGACAGGCCGAACACTGAAGCTTTCTTT	CASSIGDRPNTEAFF
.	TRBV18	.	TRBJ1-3	TGTGCCAGCTCACAGAGACAGGACTCTGGAAACACCATATATTTT	CASSQRQDSGNTIYF
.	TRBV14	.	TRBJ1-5	TGTGCCAGCAGCCAAGATAGGGAGCCTCAGCCCCAGCATTTT	CASSQDREPQPQHF
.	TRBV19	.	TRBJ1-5	TGTGCCAGTAACCCACCAGGGTATAGCAATCAGCCCCAGCATTTT	CASNPPGYSNQPQHF
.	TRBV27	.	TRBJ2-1	TGTGCCAGCAGTTTTTCGACTTTTGATCTGGGTGAGCAGTTCTTC	CASSFSTFDLGEQFF
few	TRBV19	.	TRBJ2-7	TGTGCCAGTAGCCGACAGATCGACTCCTACGAGCAGTACTTC	CASSRQIDSYEQYF
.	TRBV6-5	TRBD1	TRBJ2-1	TGTGCCAGCTCAAGGGGGCGTGATGAGCAGTTCTTC	CASSRGRDEQFF
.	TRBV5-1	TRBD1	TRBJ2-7	TGCGCCAGCAGCCCCCGGGACAGGGGAGGCGAGCAGTACTTC	CASSPRDRGGEQYF
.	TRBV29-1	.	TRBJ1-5	TGCAGCGTTGGGCAGGCGTCGAGTCAGCCCCAGCATTTT	CSVGQASSQPQHF
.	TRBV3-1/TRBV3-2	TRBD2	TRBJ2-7	TGTGCCAGCAGCCCGACTAGCGGCCAGTCCTACGAGCAGTACTTC	CASSPTSGQSYEQYF
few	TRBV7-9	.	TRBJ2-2	TGTGCCAGCAGTAGGGGTGAGACTCTTCTCACCGGGGAGCTGTTTTTT	CASSRGETLLTGELFF
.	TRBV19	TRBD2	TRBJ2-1	TGTGCCAGTAGTACTTTAGCGGGAGGATACAATGAGCAGTTCTTC	CASSTLAGGYNEQFF
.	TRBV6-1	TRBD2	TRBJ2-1	TGTGCCAGCAGTGAGGGTGTTAGCGGGAGTGCTGTCTACAATGAGCAGTTCTTC	CASSEGVSGSAVYNEQFF
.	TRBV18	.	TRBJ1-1	TGTGCCAGCGCGGGGGATGAGAACACTGAAGCTTTCTTT	CASAGDENTEAFF
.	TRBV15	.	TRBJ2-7	TGTGCCACCAGCAGAGATGGGCAGGAGCAGTACTTC	CATSRDGQEQYF
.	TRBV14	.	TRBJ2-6	TGTGCCAGCAGCCAAGATCCCTCGCGAGGCTCTGGGGCCAACGTCCTGACTTTC	CASSQDPSRGSGANVLTF
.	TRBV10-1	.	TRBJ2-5	TGCGCCAGCAGCCCGAGCTTCCAAGAGACCCAGTACTTC	CASSPSFQETQYF
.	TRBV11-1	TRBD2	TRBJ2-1	TGTGCCAGCAGCTTACCAGGGAGCGGGACTATAGGGGAGCAGTTCTTC	CASSLPGSGTIGEQFF
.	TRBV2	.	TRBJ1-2	TGTGCCAGCAGTTCCGGGGTCAACTATGGCTACACCTTC	CASSSGVNYGYTF
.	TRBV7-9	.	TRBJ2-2	TGTGCCAGCAGCTTATCAACCGGGGAGCTGTTTTTT	CASSLSTGELFF
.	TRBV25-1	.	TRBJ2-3	TGTGCCAGCAGTGTGGGGGGAAAAACAGATACGCAGTATTTT	CASSVGGKTDTQYF
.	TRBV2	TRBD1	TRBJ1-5	TGTGCCAGCAGTGAAGCTCGGACAGGGGTTAATCAGCCCCAGCATTTT	CASSEARTGVNQPQHF
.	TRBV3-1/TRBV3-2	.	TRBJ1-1	TGTGCCAGCAGCCAAGATCCGGTTCCTGCTGAAGCTTTCTTT	CASSQDPVPAEAFF
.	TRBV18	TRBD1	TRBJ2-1	TGTGCCAGCTCAGCTACAGGGGACAATGAGCAGTTCTTC	CASSATGDNEQFF
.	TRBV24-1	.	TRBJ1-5	TGTGCCACCATGCAGGGAAGCAATCAGCCCCAGCATTTT	CATMQGSNQPQHF